This TCR beta chain was recovered during a study of blood T cell repertoires in COVID-19. Study summary: Samples representing acute and convalescent COVID-19 were sourced from the United States, Italy and Spain.

V shed 5 bases and J 3 bases; nucleotides not matched to a gene: 8. The germline V gene encodes CDR1 LNHDA and CDR2 SQIVND (reference sequence). There are 17 residues in the CDR3. Original methodology: Nucleated cell number was recorded as an estimate derived from reference gene primer amplification. TCRdb's copy holds only in-frame clones and misses some; the assay was immunoSEQ multiplex PCR. D and trimming were read from the DNA, whereas the V and J calls and clone size are those reported in that table. Of about 120,000 clones in the sample, 75% to 85% are singletons; the top ten hold about 12%. This receptor was identified in a human donor in a cohort sampled during active COVID-19. The rearrangement joins TRBV19 to TRBJ2-3, with 13 bases fitting TRBD2. Sequenced sample: peripheral blood. The CDR3 protein is CASSPQLAGGFTDTQYF. CDR3 coding DNA: TGTGCCAGTAGTCCCCAACTAGCGGGGGGGTTTACAGATACGCAGTATTTT.